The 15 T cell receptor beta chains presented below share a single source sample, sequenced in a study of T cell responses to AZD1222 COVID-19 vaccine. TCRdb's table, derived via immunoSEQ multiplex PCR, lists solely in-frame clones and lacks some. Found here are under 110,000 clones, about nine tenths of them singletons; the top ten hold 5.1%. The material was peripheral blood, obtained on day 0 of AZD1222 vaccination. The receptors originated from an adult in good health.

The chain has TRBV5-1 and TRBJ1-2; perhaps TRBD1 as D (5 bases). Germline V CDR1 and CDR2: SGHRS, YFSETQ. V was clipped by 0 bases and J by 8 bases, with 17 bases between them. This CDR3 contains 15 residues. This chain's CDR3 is CASSLVGVRPDGYTF. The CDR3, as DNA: TGCGCCAGCAGCTTGGTGGGGGTAAGACCCGACGGCTACACCTTC.

The CDR3: CASRDPSGSYEQYF. In DNA form, the CDR3 reads TGTGCCAGCAGGGACCCTAGCGGGAGCTACGAGCAGTACTTC. The genes are TRBV6-6 and TRBJ2-7, with 10 bases fitting TRBD2. CDR1 is MNHNY, CDR2 SVGAGI, per germline (reference sequence). The CDR3 covers 14 residues. The V segment lost 6 bases and the J segment 3 bases; nucleotides outside the gene matches: 5.

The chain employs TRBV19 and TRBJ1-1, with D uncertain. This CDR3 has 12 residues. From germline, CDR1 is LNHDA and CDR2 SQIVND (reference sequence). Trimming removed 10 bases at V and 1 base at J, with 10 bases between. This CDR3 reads CAMYRANTEAFF. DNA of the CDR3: TGTGCCATGTACAGAGCGAACACTGAAGCTTTCTTT.

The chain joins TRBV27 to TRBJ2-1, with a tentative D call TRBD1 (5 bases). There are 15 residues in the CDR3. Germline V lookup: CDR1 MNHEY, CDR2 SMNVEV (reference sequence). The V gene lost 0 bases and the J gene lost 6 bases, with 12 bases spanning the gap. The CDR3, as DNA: TGTGCCAGCAGTTTATCGGGCGCAGGGTCCAATGAGCAGTTCTTC. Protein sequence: CASSLSGAGSNEQFF.

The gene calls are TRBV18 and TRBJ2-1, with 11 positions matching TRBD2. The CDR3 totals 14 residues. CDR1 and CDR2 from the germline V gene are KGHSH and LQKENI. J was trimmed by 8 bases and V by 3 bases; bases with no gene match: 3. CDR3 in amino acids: CASSPVAGGDEQFF. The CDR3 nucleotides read TGTGCCAGCTCACCGGTAGCGGGAGGGGATGAGCAGTTCTTC.

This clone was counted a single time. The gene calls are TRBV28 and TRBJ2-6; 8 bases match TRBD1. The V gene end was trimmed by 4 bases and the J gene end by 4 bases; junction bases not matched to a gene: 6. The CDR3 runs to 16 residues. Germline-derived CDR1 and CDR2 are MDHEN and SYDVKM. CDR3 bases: TGTGCCAGCAGTTCAGCCGGGACAGGCGGGGCCAACGTCCTGACTTTC. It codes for CASSSAGTGGANVLTF.

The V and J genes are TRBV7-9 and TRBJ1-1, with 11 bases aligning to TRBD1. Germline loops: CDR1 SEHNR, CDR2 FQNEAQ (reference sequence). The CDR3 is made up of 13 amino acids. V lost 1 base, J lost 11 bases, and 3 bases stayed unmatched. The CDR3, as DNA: TGTGCCAGCAGCTTAGTCGGGACAGGGGGTGCTTTCTTT. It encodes CASSLVGTGGAFF.

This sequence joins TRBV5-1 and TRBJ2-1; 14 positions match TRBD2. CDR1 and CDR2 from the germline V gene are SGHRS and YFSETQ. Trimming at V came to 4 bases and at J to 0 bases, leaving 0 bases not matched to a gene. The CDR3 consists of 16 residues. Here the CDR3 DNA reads TGCGCCAGCAGCGGGACTAGCGGGAGCTCCTACAATGAGCAGTTCTTC. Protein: CASSGTSGSSYNEQFF.

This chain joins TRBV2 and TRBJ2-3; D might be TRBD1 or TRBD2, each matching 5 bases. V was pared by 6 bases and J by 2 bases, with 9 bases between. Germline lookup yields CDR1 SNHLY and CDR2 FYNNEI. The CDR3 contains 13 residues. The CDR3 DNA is TGTGCCAGCAGCGGGGCTACCACAGATACGCAGTATTTT. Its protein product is CASSGATTDTQYF. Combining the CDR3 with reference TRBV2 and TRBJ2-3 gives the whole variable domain EPEVTQTPSHQVTQMGQEVILRCVPISNHLYFYWYRQILGQKVEFLVSFYNNEISEKSEIFDDQFSVERPDGSNFTLKIRSTKLEDSAMYFCASSGATTDTQYFGPGTRLTVL.

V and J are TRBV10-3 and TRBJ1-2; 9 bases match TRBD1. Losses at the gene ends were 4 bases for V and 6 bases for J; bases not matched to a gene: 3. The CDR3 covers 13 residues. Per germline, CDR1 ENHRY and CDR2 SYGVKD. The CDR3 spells CAISGTGVNGYTF. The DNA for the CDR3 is TGTGCCATCAGTGGGACAGGGGTCAATGGCTACACCTTC.

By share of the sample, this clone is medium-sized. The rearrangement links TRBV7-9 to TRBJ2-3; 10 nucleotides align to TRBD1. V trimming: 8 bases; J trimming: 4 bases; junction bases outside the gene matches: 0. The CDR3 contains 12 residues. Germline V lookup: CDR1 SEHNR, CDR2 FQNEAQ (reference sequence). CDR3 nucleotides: TGTGCCAGCGGACAGGGGGCAGATACGCAGTATTTT. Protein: CASGQGADTQYF. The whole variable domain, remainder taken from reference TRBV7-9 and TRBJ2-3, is DTGVSQNPRHKITKRGQNVTFRCDPISEHNRLYWYRQTLGQGPEFLTYFQNEAQLEKSRLLSDRFSAERPKGSFSTLEIQRTEQGDSAMYLCASGQGADTQYFGPGTRLTVL.

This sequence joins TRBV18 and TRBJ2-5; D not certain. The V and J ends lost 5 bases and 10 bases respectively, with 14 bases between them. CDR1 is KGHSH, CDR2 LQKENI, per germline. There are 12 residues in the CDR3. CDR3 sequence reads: CASSSRARGQYF. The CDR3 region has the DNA TGTGCCAGCTCATCCCGGGCCCGCGGCCAGTACTTC.

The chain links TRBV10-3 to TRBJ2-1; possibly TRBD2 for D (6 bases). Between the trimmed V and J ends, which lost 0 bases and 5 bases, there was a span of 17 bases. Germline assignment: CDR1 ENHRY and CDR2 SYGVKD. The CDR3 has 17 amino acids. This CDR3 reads CAISESSKGTRHNEQFF. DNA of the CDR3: TGTGCCATCAGTGAGTCGAGTAAAGGGACTCGCCACAATGAGCAGTTCTTC.

The CDR3 coding sequence is TGTGCCAGCAGCCCCAGGGGCGGGAGTGGAGATACGCAGTATTTT. It codes for CASSPRGGSGDTQYF. The gene calls are TRBV7-3 and TRBJ2-3; tentatively, D is TRBD2 (7 bases). V was cut by 5 bases and J by 5 bases, with 17 bases left in between. The CDR3 is 15 amino acids. The germline V gene has CDR1 SGHTA and CDR2 FQGTGA. Filled out from reference TRBV7-3 and TRBJ2-3, the complete variable domain reads GAGVSQTPSNKVTEKGKYVELRCDPISGHTALYWYRQSLGQGPEFLIYFQGTGAADDSGLPNDRFFAVRPEGSVSTLKIQRTERGDSAVYLCASSPRGGSGDTQYFGPGTRLTVL.

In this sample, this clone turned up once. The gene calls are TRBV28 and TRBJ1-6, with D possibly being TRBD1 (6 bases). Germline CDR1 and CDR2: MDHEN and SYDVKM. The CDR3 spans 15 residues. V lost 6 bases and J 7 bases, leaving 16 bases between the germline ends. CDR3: CASRPTGIRNSPLHF. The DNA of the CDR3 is TGTGCCAGCAGGCCGACAGGAATTAGGAATTCACCCCTCCACTTT. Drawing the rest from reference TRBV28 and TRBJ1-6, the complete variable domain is DVKVTQSSRYLVKRTGEKVFLECVQDMDHENMFWYRQDPGLGLRLIYFSYDVKMKEKGDIPEGYSVSREKKERFSLILESASTNQTSMYLCASRPTGIRNSPLHFGNGTRLTVT.